This T cell receptor (beta chain) was recorded in a study of OX40 agonist ivuxolimab in advanced cancers. Method: immunoSEQ multiplex PCR; TCRdb's copy keeps in-frame clones and lacks some. Of fewer than 70,000 clones listed, 75% to 95% are singletons. The CDR3 contains 14 residues. In germline, CDR1 is SGHTA, CDR2 FQGNSA. Trimming pared 5 bases from V and 9 bases from J, leaving 17 bases between. This TCR was sampled from an adult with an advanced solid tumor such as melanoma, head and neck, liver or kidney cancer. The chain combines TRBV7-2 with TRBJ1-5; D remains unclear. This specimen was CD4+ or CD8+ T cells sorted from blood, taken in a trial of the OX40 agonist ivuxolimab. The chain's CDR3 is CASSLVDTKAPQHF. As DNA, the CDR3 is TGTGCCAGCAGCCTGGTCGACACAAAAGCGCCCCAGCATTTT.